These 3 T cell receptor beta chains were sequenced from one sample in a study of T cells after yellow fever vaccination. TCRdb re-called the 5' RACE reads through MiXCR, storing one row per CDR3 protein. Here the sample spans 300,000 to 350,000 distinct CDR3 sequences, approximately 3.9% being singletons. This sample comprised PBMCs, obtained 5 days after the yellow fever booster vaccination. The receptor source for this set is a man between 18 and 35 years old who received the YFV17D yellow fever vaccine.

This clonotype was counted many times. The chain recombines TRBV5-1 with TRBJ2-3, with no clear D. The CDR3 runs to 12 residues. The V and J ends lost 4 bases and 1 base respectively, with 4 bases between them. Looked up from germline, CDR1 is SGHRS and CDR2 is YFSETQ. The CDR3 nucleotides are TGCGCCAGCAGCGTGGGCACAGATACGCAGTATTTT. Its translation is CASSVGTDTQYF.

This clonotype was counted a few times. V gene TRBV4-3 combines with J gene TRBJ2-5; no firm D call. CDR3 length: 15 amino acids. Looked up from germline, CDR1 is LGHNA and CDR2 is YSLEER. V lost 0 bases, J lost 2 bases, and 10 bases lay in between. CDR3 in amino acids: CASSQDADSQETQYF. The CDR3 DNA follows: TGCGCCAGCAGCCAAGATGCGGATTCGCAAGAGACCCAGTACTTC.

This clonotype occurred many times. The CDR3 loop reads CASSFSTGRYGYTF. CDR3 coding DNA: TGTGCCAGCAGTTTCTCGACAGGGCGGTATGGCTACACCTTC. The chain recombines TRBV6-5 with TRBJ1-2, with 7 bases lining up with TRBD1. The germline CDR1 and CDR2 sequences are MNHEY and SVGAGI. The CDR3 has 14 residues. With 4 bases clipped from V and 5 bases from J, the junction kept 7 bases outside the gene matches.